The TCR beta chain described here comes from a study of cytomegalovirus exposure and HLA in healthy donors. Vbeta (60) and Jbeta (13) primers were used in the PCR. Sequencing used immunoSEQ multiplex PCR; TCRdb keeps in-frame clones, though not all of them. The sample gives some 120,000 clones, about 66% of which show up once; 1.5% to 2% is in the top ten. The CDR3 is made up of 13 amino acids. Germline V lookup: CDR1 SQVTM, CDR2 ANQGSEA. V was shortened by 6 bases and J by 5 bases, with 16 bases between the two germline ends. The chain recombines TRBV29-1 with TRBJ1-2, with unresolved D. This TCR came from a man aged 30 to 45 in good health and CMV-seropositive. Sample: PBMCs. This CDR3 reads CSVKDPPAYGYTF. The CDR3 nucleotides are TGCAGCGTCAAAGACCCTCCAGCGTATGGCTACACCTTC.